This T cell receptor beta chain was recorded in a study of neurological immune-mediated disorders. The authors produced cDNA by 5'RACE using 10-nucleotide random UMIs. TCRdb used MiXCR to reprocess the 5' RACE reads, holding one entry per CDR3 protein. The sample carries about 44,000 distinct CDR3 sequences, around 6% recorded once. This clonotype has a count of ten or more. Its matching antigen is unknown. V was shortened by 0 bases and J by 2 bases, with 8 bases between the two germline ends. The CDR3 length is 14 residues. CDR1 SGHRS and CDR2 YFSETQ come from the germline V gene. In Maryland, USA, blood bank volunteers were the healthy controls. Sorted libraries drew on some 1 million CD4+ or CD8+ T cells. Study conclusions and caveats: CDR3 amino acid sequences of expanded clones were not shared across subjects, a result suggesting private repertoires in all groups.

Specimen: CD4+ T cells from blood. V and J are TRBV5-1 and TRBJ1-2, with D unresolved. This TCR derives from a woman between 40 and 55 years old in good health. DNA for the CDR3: TGCGCCAGCAGCTTGGATTCGGGAAACTATGGCTACACCTTC. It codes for CASSLDSGNYGYTF.